A single sample gave rise to the 32 T cell receptor beta chains below, sequenced in a study of blood T cell repertoires in COVID-19. Assay: immunoSEQ multiplex PCR; the TCRdb copy retains only in-frame clones and omits some. The table includes approximately 170,000 clones, 79% detected once. The specimen was PBMCs or T cells enriched from blood (not recorded which). The receptors stem from a woman in her seventies in a cohort exposed to, infected with or recovered from COVID-19 (not recorded which).

The chain combines TRBV7-9 with TRBJ1-2, with TRBD1 identical over 8 bases. Trimming cost V 5 bases and J 8 bases; bases outside gene matches: 13. There are 15 residues in the CDR3. Germline CDR1 SEHNR, CDR2 FQNEAQ (reference sequence). CDR3 amino acids: CASSALPGQAVGYTF. CDR3 bases: TGTGCCAGCAGCGCCCTCCCGGGACAGGCGGTCGGCTACACCTTC.

This clone was seen a handful of times. The chain joins TRBV19 to TRBJ2-1, with 13 bases lining up with TRBD2. J lost 5 bases, V lost 7 bases, and 5 bases had no gene match. The CDR3 has 15 residues. Germline V gene data show CDR1 as LNHDA and CDR2 as SQIVND (reference sequence). In DNA, the CDR3 is TGTGCCAGTACCGACGGGACTAGCGGGAACAATGAGCAGTTCTTC. It specifies CASTDGTSGNNEQFF.

V gene TRBV5-1 combines with J gene TRBJ2-1; a possible D gene is TRBD1 (6 bases). Germline CDR1 reads SGHRS; CDR2 reads YFSETQ. V was clipped by 0 bases and J by 4 bases, with 8 bases between them. The CDR3 length is 14 residues. CDR3 coding DNA: TGCGCCAGCAGCTTGGCCCAGGGGTACAATGAGCAGTTCTTC. Residues: CASSLAQGYNEQFF.

The rearrangement uses TRBV27 and TRBJ2-3; D is unclear. V gave up 3 bases and J gave up 6 bases, with 16 bases separating them. Germline loops: CDR1 MNHEY, CDR2 SMNVEV (reference sequence). The CDR3 runs 15 residues. The CDR3 here is CASSFKGDTYDTQYF. CDR3 DNA: TGTGCCAGCAGTTTCAAAGGAGATACGTATGATACGCAGTATTTT.

The chain couples TRBV5-1 to TRBJ2-3, with 8 bases fitting TRBD1. The CDR3 has 16 amino acids. Trimming took 1 base from V and 2 from J; bases not matched to a gene: 6. In germline, CDR1 is SGHRS, CDR2 YFSETQ. DNA of the CDR3: TGCGCCAGCAGCTTGTACGGGACAGGCCTCACAGATACGCAGTATTTT. Translation: CASSLYGTGLTDTQYF.

V gene TRBV7-3 combines with J gene TRBJ2-1, with TRBD2 identical over 9 bases. Germline CDR1 SGHTA, CDR2 FQGTGA. V trimming: 1 base; J trimming: 6 bases; junction bases outside the gene matches: 7. There are 16 residues in the CDR3. CDR3 nucleotide sequence: TGTGCCAGCAGCTTAAGGTTGCGGGAGGGCCTCAATGAGCAGTTCTTC. Its protein product is CASSLRLREGLNEQFF.

The J gene is TRBJ2-3, the V gene TRBV10-3, with TRBD2 matching over 12 bases. The CDR3 runs 16 residues. In germline, CDR1 is ENHRY, CDR2 SYGVKD. V gave up 3 bases and J gave up 5 bases; unmatched junction bases: 6. The CDR3 reads CAISEPSGRDGDTQYF. The CDR3 DNA reads TGTGCCATCAGTGAACCTAGCGGGAGGGATGGAGATACGCAGTATTTT.

The chain links TRBV12-3 or TRBV12-4 to TRBJ1-2; D remains unclear. The CDR3 is 13 residues long. With 7 bases removed from V and 5 bases from J, the gap between germline ends came to 14 bases. This chain's CDR3 is CASTPHRLYGYTF. As DNA, the CDR3 is TGTGCCAGCACCCCCCACCGACTTTATGGCTACACCTTC.

This clone was recorded a few times. J is TRBJ2-2 and V is TRBV7-6; D unclear. Trimming shortened V by 5 bases and J by 6 bases, and 16 bases separated the two germline ends. This CDR3 has 15 amino acids. Germline V lookup: CDR1 SGHVS, CDR2 FNYEAQ. The CDR3 DNA sequence: TGTGCCAGCAGCCCTGACCAGCGTCCGGCCGGGGAGCTGTTTTTT. Its translation is CASSPDQRPAGELFF.

J is TRBJ2-1 and V is TRBV27; TRBD2 agrees at 9 bases. The V segment lost 5 bases and the J segment 5 bases; nucleotides outside the gene matches: 13. Germline assignment: CDR1 MNHEY and CDR2 SMNVEV (reference sequence). CDR3 length: 17 residues. The CDR3 region has the DNA TGTGCCAGCAGTCCGGGGACTGGACTAGCGAAGAACAATGAGCAGTTCTTC. Translated: CASSPGTGLAKNNEQFF.

The rearrangement joins TRBV9 to TRBJ2-1, with a tentative D call TRBD1 (6 bases). This CDR3 comprises 13 residues. CDR1 and CDR2 from the germline V gene are SGDLS and YYNGEE. The V end was cut by 6 bases, the J end by 7 bases, with 14 bases between. The CDR3 sequence: CASNPTGWNEQFF. The CDR3 DNA reads as TGTGCCAGCAACCCGACAGGATGGAATGAGCAGTTCTTC. The variable domain in full, with the rest retrieved from reference TRBV9 and TRBJ2-1, is DSGVTQTPKHLITATGQRVTLRCSPRSGDLSVYWYQQSLDQGLQFLIQYYNGEERAKGNILERFSAQQFPDLHSELNLSSLELGDSALYFCASNPTGWNEQFFGPGTRLTVL.

V and J are TRBV7-2 and TRBJ2-7; the D is unclear. Trimming left V 2 bases short and J 5 bases short, with 10 bases between. Germline V gene lookup returns CDR1 SGHTA and CDR2 FQGNSA. This CDR3 region has 13 residues. The CDR3 DNA follows: TGTGCCAGCAGCTTAAACGTTCTAGACGAGCAGTACTTC. Encoded protein: CASSLNVLDEQYF. Drawing the rest from reference TRBV7-2 and TRBJ2-7, the complete variable domain is GAGVSQSPSNKVTEKGKDVELRCDPISGHTALYWYRQSLGQGLEFLIYFQGNSAPDKSGLPSDRFSAERTGGSVSTLTIQRTQQEDSAVYLCASSLNVLDEQYFGPGTRLTVT.

The count of this clone is one. V usage is TRBV2 and J usage is TRBJ1-5; D is perhaps TRBD1 (5 bases). The CDR3 consists of 14 residues. Trimming cost V 3 bases and J 4 bases, with 10 bases left between them. The germline CDR1 and CDR2 sequences are SNHLY and FYNNEI. The CDR3 DNA reads as TGTGCCAGCAGTGAGCAGACAGCGAATCAGCCCCAGCATTTT. Its protein is CASSEQTANQPQHF.

This clone has just a few counts. DNA for the CDR3: TGCGCCAGCAGCCTCTGGGACAGAGACGAGCAGTACTTC. This codes for CASSLWDRDEQYF. V usage is TRBV5-1 and J usage is TRBJ2-7; 7 nucleotides match TRBD1. The V and J ends lost 4 bases and 5 bases, in that order; junction bases with no gene match: 6. The CDR3 contains 13 residues. Looked up from germline, CDR1 is SGHRS and CDR2 is YFSETQ. The variable domain in full, with the rest retrieved from reference TRBV5-1 and TRBJ2-7, is KAGVTQTPRYLIKTRGQQVTLSCSPISGHRSVSWYQQTPGQGLQFLFEYFSETQRNKGNFPGRFSGRQFSNSRSEMNVSTLELGDSALYLCASSLWDRDEQYFGPGTRLTVT.

This clone was seen only once. The chain uses TRBV21-1 and TRBJ2-5; TRBD2 is the table's D call and was not checked against the DNA. TRBV21-1 is recorded as a pseudogene. This CDR3 comprises 18 residues. CDR3 sequence (DNA): TGTGCCAGCAGCAAAGATGGGGAGGGACTAGCGGCCCAAGAGACCCAGTACTTC. This translates into CASSKDGEGLAAQETQYF.

The chain couples TRBV3-1 (or the pseudogene TRBV3-2) to TRBJ2-7; 13 nucleotides align to TRBD2. V was clipped by 0 bases and J by 6 bases; unmatched bases: 5. Germline-derived CDR1 and CDR2 are LGHDT and YNNKEL (reference sequence). The CDR3 sequence is 16 residues long. This chain's CDR3 is CASSQERTSGRGEQYF. CDR3 coding DNA: TGTGCCAGCAGCCAAGAAAGGACTAGCGGGAGAGGCGAGCAGTACTTC.

The chain has TRBV7-2 and TRBJ2-1, with 8 bases fitting TRBD2. Germline CDR1 is SGHTA and CDR2 is FQGNSA. This CDR3 contains 16 residues. The junction had 6 bases not matched to a gene; V was cut back by 2 bases and J by 3 bases. The CDR3 here is CASSLSFGTSYNEQFF. DNA of the CDR3: TGTGCCAGCAGCTTAAGTTTTGGGACTAGCTACAATGAGCAGTTCTTC.

The chain recombines TRBV5-1 with TRBJ1-1; D might be TRBD1 (6 bases). Trimming stripped 3 bases from V and 6 bases from J, with 18 bases between. Per germline, CDR1 SGHRS and CDR2 YFSETQ. CDR3 length equals 15 residues. The CDR3 spells CASSSGQGRNPEAFF. CDR3 DNA: TGCGCCAGCAGCTCGGGCCAGGGGCGTAACCCTGAAGCTTTCTTT.

This chain connects TRBV2 to TRBJ1-3; D not resolved. V was clipped by 8 bases and J by 0 bases, with 11 bases between them. In germline, CDR1 is SNHLY, CDR2 FYNNEI. CDR3 length: 14 amino acids. This CDR3 is CASVRSLSGNTIYF. In DNA form, the CDR3 reads TGTGCCAGCGTTAGAAGCCTCTCTGGAAACACCATATATTTT. Based on the CDR3 plus reference TRBV2 and TRBJ1-3, the full variable domain is EPEVTQTPSHQVTQMGQEVILRCVPISNHLYFYWYRQILGQKVEFLVSFYNNEISEKSEIFDDQFSVERPDGSNFTLKIRSTKLEDSAMYFCASVRSLSGNTIYFGEGSWLTVV.

This sequence joins TRBV6-5 and TRBJ2-3; 11 nucleotides match TRBD2. The CDR3 extends over 14 amino acids. Germline V gene data show CDR1 as MNHEY and CDR2 as SVGAGI. V was pared by 9 bases and J by 3 bases, with 5 bases of the junction left unmatched. As DNA, the CDR3 is TGTGCCAGTACTAGCGGGAGTCATACAGATACGCAGTATTTT. Residues: CASTSGSHTDTQYF.

This clone came up a few times. The gene calls are TRBV11-2 and TRBJ2-7, with D tentatively TRBD2 (6 bases). Germline V gene sequence: CDR1 SGHAT, CDR2 FQNNGV. Trimming left V 0 bases short and J 10 bases short, with 10 bases between. The CDR3 spans 12 residues. The CDR3 DNA reads TGTGCCAGCAGCTTAGATCGGAGGGGTCAGTACTTC. Translated, it gives CASSLDRRGQYF.

The chain recombines TRBV5-1 with TRBJ2-1; 10 nucleotides align to TRBD2. The CDR3 consists of 17 residues. The germline CDR1 and CDR2 sequences are SGHRS and YFSETQ. Trimming took 0 bases from V and 6 from J; bases not matched to a gene: 9. CDR3 in amino acids: CASSLVPSGRGSNEQFF. The CDR3 DNA sequence: TGCGCCAGCAGCTTGGTACCAAGCGGGAGGGGGAGCAATGAGCAGTTCTTC.

The CDR3 DNA reads as TGCGCCAGCAGCTTGGATCTCTCTTTCTACGAGCAGTACTTC. Its protein product is CASSLDLSFYEQYF. The genes are TRBV5-1 and TRBJ2-7; D uncertain. The CDR3 is 14 residues long. The V end was cut by 0 bases, the J end by 3 bases, with 10 bases between. Germline CDR1 is SGHRS and CDR2 is YFSETQ.

V is TRBV7-3 and J is TRBJ1-5, with D hard to call. Germline V gene data show CDR1 as SGHTA and CDR2 as FQGTGA. This CDR3 has 13 amino acids. Trimming removed 2 bases from V and 4 bases from J, with 6 bases in between. CDR3 region: CASSLAENQPQHF. In nucleotides, the CDR3 is TGTGCCAGCAGCTTAGCGGAAAATCAGCCCCAGCATTTT. The whole variable domain, filled in from reference TRBV7-3 and TRBJ1-5, reads GAGVSQTPSNKVTEKGKYVELRCDPISGHTALYWYRQSLGQGPEFLIYFQGTGAADDSGLPNDRFFAVRPEGSVSTLKIQRTERGDSAVYLCASSLAENQPQHFGDGTRLSIL.

This clone was seen more than once but under ten times. The chain is built from TRBV7-3 and TRBJ1-6; no definite D call. V gave up 2 bases and J gave up 10 bases, with 15 bases separating them. The CDR3 has 15 amino acids. Germline CDR1 and CDR2: SGHTA and FQGTGA. The CDR3 DNA sequence: TGTGCCAGCAGCTTAGACGGCGGTGTAATGTCACCCCTCCACTTT. Translation gives CASSLDGGVMSPLHF.

The chain couples TRBV12-5 to TRBJ2-2; tentative D call: TRBD1 (6 bases). There are 15 residues in the CDR3. In germline, CDR1 is LGHNT, CDR2 FRNRAP. V was shortened by 4 bases and J by 1 base, with 10 bases between the two germline ends. CDR3 region: CASGWGTLNTGELFF. In nucleotides, the CDR3 is TGTGCTAGTGGTTGGGGGACACTGAACACCGGGGAGCTGTTTTTT.

The chain links TRBV7-6 to TRBJ1-6; 7 nucleotides align to TRBD1. V shed 4 bases, J shed 4 bases, and the junction held 7 bases outside the gene matches. CDR3 size: 16 residues. The germline gives CDR1 SGHVS, CDR2 FNYEAQ. CDR3 coding DNA: TGTGCCAGCAGCTCTTTTCAGGGGGGTTATAATTCACCCCTCCACTTT. It encodes CASSSFQGGYNSPLHF.

The CDR3, as DNA: TGTGCCAGCAGCTTAGGACAGAATAATTCACCCCTCCACTTT. This sequence encodes CASSLGQNNSPLHF. This rearrangement joins TRBV7-8 to TRBJ1-6; D possibly corresponds to TRBD1 (5 bases). Trimming took off 1 base at V and 5 bases at J, with 6 bases between the two ends. CDR3 length: 14 amino acids. Germline V gene lookup returns CDR1 SGHVS and CDR2 FQNEAQ.

V usage is TRBV10-3 and J usage is TRBJ1-2; D possibly corresponds to TRBD1 (5 bases). CDR3 length: 13 residues. V was cut by 3 bases and J by 4 bases, with 9 bases left in between. CDR1 is ENHRY, CDR2 SYGVKD, per germline. As DNA, the CDR3 is TGTGCCATCAGTGAAGACAGAACCTATGGCTACACCTTC. Its protein is CAISEDRTYGYTF.

Here the CDR3 DNA reads TGTGCCAGCAGATTCGATGGGACAGGGGACAATGAGCAGTTCTTC. It specifies CASRFDGTGDNEQFF. The chain is built from TRBV11-3 and TRBJ2-1, with TRBD1 matching over 10 bases. Trimming took 6 bases from V and 5 from J; bases not matched to a gene: 7. The CDR3 is 15 amino acids. Germline V gives CDR1 SGHNT, CDR2 YENEEA.

The chain employs TRBV5-1 and TRBJ1-4; D unclear. Trimming removed 3 bases from V and 8 bases from J, with 20 bases in between. The CDR3 is made up of 16 amino acids. Germline V gene data show CDR1 as SGHRS and CDR2 as YFSETQ. CDR3 loop: CASSSSNAGLGEKLFF. Written as DNA, the CDR3 is TGCGCCAGCAGCTCCAGTAACGCGGGGTTAGGGGAAAAACTGTTTTTT. Combining the CDR3 with reference TRBV5-1 and TRBJ1-4 gives the whole variable domain KAGVTQTPRYLIKTRGQQVTLSCSPISGHRSVSWYQQTPGQGLQFLFEYFSETQRNKGNFPGRFSGRQFSNSRSEMNVSTLELGDSALYLCASSSSNAGLGEKLFFGSGTQLSVL.

This chain connects TRBV5-1 to TRBJ1-1, with 10 nucleotides matching TRBD1. The CDR3 is made up of 13 amino acids. After removal of 2 bases from V and 11 bases from J, the junction contained 6 bases not matched to a gene. Germline V gene sequence: CDR1 SGHRS, CDR2 YFSETQ. This chain's CDR3 is CASSFGTGETAFF. In DNA form, the CDR3 reads TGCGCCAGCAGCTTCGGGACAGGGGAAACGGCTTTCTTT.